One and the same sample provided the 32 T cell receptor beta chains below, sequenced in a study of early T cells in non-severe SARS-CoV-2 infection. TCRdb passed the 5' RACE reads through MiXCR, listing each CDR3 protein once. In the table there are about 87,000 distinct CDR3 sequences, 11% to 15% of which are singletons. Sequences were obtained from whole blood. Receptors originate from an adult who was a healthcare worker with PCR-confirmed SARS-CoV-2 infection or an uninfected control (not recorded which).

This clonotype was counted at least ten times. The gene calls are TRBV19 and TRBJ1-4, with D tentatively TRBD1 (6 bases). The V and J ends lost 0 bases and 8 bases respectively, with 16 bases between them. The V gene's germline CDR1 is LNHDA and CDR2 SQIVND (reference sequence). CDR3 length equals 16 residues. CDR3 amino acids: CASSIDGTGFREKLFF. As DNA, the CDR3 is TGTGCCAGTAGTATAGACGGTACAGGGTTTAGAGAAAAACTGTTTTTT.

The V gene is TRBV7-3, the J gene TRBJ1-3; a possible D gene is TRBD1 (6 bases). The CDR3 runs 14 residues. V dropped 2 bases and J dropped 4 bases, with 9 bases sitting between them. The germline V gene has CDR1 SGHTA and CDR2 FQGTGA. In nucleotides, the CDR3 is TGTGCCAGCAGCTTACAGGGGACGGGAAACACCATATATTTT. This translates into CASSLQGTGNTIYF.

This clonotype was recorded once. Since the CDR3 does not end with the conserved phenylalanine or tryptophan, this likely comes from a read error. Because the CDR3's place on the DNA is in doubt, the DNA is left out and the CDR3 is given as listed by TCRdb. J is TRBJ2-7 and V is TRBV27; no check of the table's D call, TRBD2, against the DNA was made. Counting both end residues, the CDR3 totals 13 amino acids. CDR1 and CDR2 (germline): MNHEY, SMNVEV (reference sequence). This CDR3 is CASSFGEGLEQYL.

The CDR3 bases are TGCGCCAGCAGTCGGCAGACAGATACGCAGTATTTT. Residues: CASSRQTDTQYF. V usage is TRBV10-2 and J usage is TRBJ2-3, with D hard to call. Trimming took 5 bases from V and 3 from J, leaving 6 bases between them. Germline V gene sequence: CDR1 WSHSY, CDR2 SAAADI. CDR3 length: 12 residues.

This clonotype was observed a few times. The V gene is TRBV12-3 or TRBV12-4, the J gene TRBJ2-3; TRBD1 agrees at 9 bases. The CDR3 is made up of 13 amino acids. The junction had 3 bases not matched to a gene; V was cut back by 10 bases and J by 1 base. In DNA form, the CDR3 reads TGTGCCACCCGGGACAGGGGCACAGATACGCAGTATTTT. This translates into CATRDRGTDTQYF.

This clonotype was observed a few times. V usage is TRBV29-1 and J usage is TRBJ1-1, with a possible D match to TRBD1 (5 bases). V was trimmed by 4 bases and J by 7 bases, leaving 10 bases between them. This CDR3 region has 11 residues. In germline, CDR1 is SQVTM, CDR2 ANQGSEA. CDR3: CSVARGGEAFF. CDR3 coding DNA: TGCAGCGTTGCCCGGGGCGGTGAAGCTTTCTTT.

This clonotype came up many times. The genes are TRBV7-2 and TRBJ1-2, with TRBD1 as a possible D gene (5 bases). V lost 3 bases and J 0 bases, leaving 14 bases between the germline ends. Germline CDR1 reads SGHTA; CDR2 reads FQGNSA. CDR3 length: 16 amino acids. The CDR3 spells CASSFWRDSANYGYTF. The DNA of the CDR3 is TGTGCCAGCAGCTTTTGGCGAGACAGCGCTAACTATGGCTACACCTTC.

The V gene is TRBV20-1, the J gene TRBJ2-2, with TRBD2 matching over 8 bases. Trimming cost V 6 bases and J 0 bases; bases outside gene matches: 12. Germline lookup yields CDR1 DFQATT and CDR2 SNEGSKA (reference sequence). This CDR3 contains 17 residues. The CDR3 region has the DNA TGCAGTGCGGCAAGCGGGGGACTGCCCCCGAACACCGGGGAGCTGTTTTTT. The encoded protein is CSAASGGLPPNTGELFF.

This clonotype was seen only a few times. The rearrangement uses TRBV7-2 and TRBJ2-3, with 10 bases aligning to TRBD1. CDR1 is SGHTA, CDR2 FQGNSA, per germline. J lost 4 bases, V lost 5 bases, and 6 bases had no gene match. The CDR3 has 15 amino acids. CDR3 region: CASSRTGGRADTQYF. The DNA for the CDR3 is TGTGCCAGCAGCCGGACAGGGGGGAGGGCAGATACGCAGTATTTT.

In its sample, this clonotype was seen a few times. The rearrangement uses TRBV10-1 and TRBJ2-7; D ambiguous. Germline-derived CDR1 and CDR2 are WNHNN and SYGVQD (reference sequence). The CDR3 has 13 residues. V was clipped by 4 bases and J by 4 bases, with 11 bases between them. The CDR3 region is CASSAGIGYEQYF. CDR3 bases: TGCGCCAGCAGTGCTGGGATTGGGTACGAGCAGTACTTC.

The chain carries TRBV29-1 and TRBJ1-1, with 10 bases matching TRBD1. V dropped 7 bases and J dropped 2; count of bases not matched to a gene: 4. There are 13 residues in the CDR3. CDR1 is SQVTM, CDR2 ANQGSEA, per germline. CDR3 amino acids: CSATGGANTEAFF. CDR3 coding DNA: TGCAGCGCGACAGGGGGCGCAAACACTGAAGCTTTCTTT.

The sample holds a few counts of this clonotype. This CDR3 reads CSARSDKGHTEAFF. In nucleotides, the CDR3 is TGCAGTGCTAGGAGTGATAAAGGGCACACTGAAGCTTTCTTT. The rearrangement joins TRBV20-1 to TRBJ1-1; D is undetermined. Trimming removed 3 bases at V and 3 bases at J, with 14 bases between. CDR3 size: 14 residues. Per germline, CDR1 DFQATT and CDR2 SNEGSKA (reference sequence).

The rearrangement uses TRBV27 and TRBJ1-1, with a weak D call TRBD1 (5 bases). V shed 3 bases and J shed 4 bases, with 12 bases lying between them. The CDR3 length is 14 residues. Germline CDR1 MNHEY, CDR2 SMNVEV (reference sequence). The CDR3 DNA sequence: TGTGCCAGCAGTTTGCGGGGGAGAGGCACTGAAGCTTTCTTT. This encodes CASSLRGRGTEAFF.

This clonotype was counted a few times. V is TRBV6-2 or TRBV6-3 and J is TRBJ2-7; no definite D call. Germline lookup yields CDR1 MNHEY and CDR2 SVGEGT. V lost 2 bases to trimming and J lost 0 bases, with 8 bases between them. This CDR3 has 14 residues. CDR3: CASSYEESSYEQYF. CDR3 bases: TGTGCCAGCAGTTACGAGGAGAGCTCCTACGAGCAGTACTTC.

The chain carries TRBV2 and TRBJ2-1, with a tentative D call TRBD2 (6 bases). V lost 6 bases to trimming and J lost 0 bases, with 12 bases between them. The CDR3 is 15 amino acids. Germline V gene lookup returns CDR1 SNHLY and CDR2 FYNNEI. The CDR3 nucleotides read TGTGCCAGCAGGGCCGGGACTGCCTCCTACAATGAGCAGTTCTTC. Amino acids: CASRAGTASYNEQFF.

The chain links TRBV3-1 to TRBJ2-5; TRBD2 matches at 7 bases. The V gene end was trimmed by 8 bases and the J gene end by 3 bases; junction bases not matched to a gene: 12. Germline CDR1 is LGHDT and CDR2 is YNNKEL (reference sequence). CDR3 length equals 15 residues. CDR3 sequence reads: CASCQRGSLEETQYF. The CDR3, as DNA: TGTGCCAGCTGTCAGCGGGGCAGCCTGGAAGAGACCCAGTACTTC.

This clonotype has more than one count but fewer than ten. This sequence joins TRBV3-1 and TRBJ2-2, with 7 bases fitting TRBD1. The trim removed 5 bases at V and 4 bases at J, leaving 4 bases unmatched. Germline V gene sequence: CDR1 LGHDT, CDR2 YNNKEL (reference sequence). The CDR3 is made up of 14 amino acids. The CDR3 reads CASSARQGTGELFF. CDR3 DNA sequence: TGTGCCAGCAGCGCGCGACAGGGCACCGGGGAGCTGTTTTTT.

This chain connects TRBV7-9 to TRBJ2-7; 12 bases align to TRBD1. Unmatched junction bases numbered 9, after V lost 5 bases and J lost 4 bases. Per the germline V gene, CDR1 is SEHNR and CDR2 is FQNEAQ (reference sequence). The CDR3 sequence is 16 residues long. The CDR3 here is CASSPPGTGGWYEQYF. CDR3 coding DNA: TGTGCCAGCAGCCCCCCCGGGACAGGGGGCTGGTACGAGCAGTACTTC. The full variable domain, rest sourced from reference TRBV7-9 and TRBJ2-7, is DTGVSQNPRHKITKRGQNVTFRCDPISEHNRLYWYRQTLGQGPEFLTYFQNEAQLEKSRLLSDRFSAERPKGSFSTLEIQRTEQGDSAMYLCASSPPGTGGWYEQYFGPGTRLTVT.

The chain employs TRBV5-6 and TRBJ1-1; TRBD1 aligns across 10 bases. This CDR3 is 17 amino acids long. Germline V gene lookup returns CDR1 SGHDT and CDR2 YYEEEE. V shed 4 bases and J 4 bases; nucleotides not matched to a gene: 13. DNA for the CDR3: TGTGCCAGCAGCCTCGACAGGGGGCGAGGGGTGGTCACTGAAGCTTTCTTT. Its translation is CASSLDRGRGVVTEAFF.

This clonotype was recorded a few times. This chain joins TRBV12-3 or TRBV12-4 and TRBJ2-5; D may be TRBD1 (6 bases). The CDR3 spans 14 residues. Trimming took off 1 base at V and 5 bases at J, with 11 bases between the two ends. CDR3 nucleotides: TGTGCCAGCAGTTTAGGCAGGGGTGATGAGACCCAGTACTTC. Translated, it gives CASSLGRGDETQYF.

This clonotype was observed at least ten times. This rearrangement joins TRBV11-1 to TRBJ2-5; 13 bases are shared with TRBD2. Germline assignment: CDR1 SGHAT and CDR2 FQDESV (reference sequence). After removal of 5 bases from V and 2 bases from J, the junction contained 11 bases not matched to a gene. There are 18 residues in the CDR3. The DNA of the CDR3 is TGTGCCAGCAGCCCGGGGACTAGCGGGGCTAGAGGGCAAGAGACCCAGTACTTC. Protein product: CASSPGTSGARGQETQYF. Filled out from reference TRBV11-1 and TRBJ2-5, the complete variable domain reads EAEVAQSPRYKITEKSQAVAFWCDPISGHATLYWYRQILGQGPELLVQFQDESVVDDSQLPKDRFSAERLKGVDSTLKIQPAELGDSAMYLCASSPGTSGARGQETQYFGPGTRLLVL.

This clonotype was seen at least ten times. This sequence joins TRBV4-2 and TRBJ2-6, with D unresolved. Germline CDR1 reads LGHNA; CDR2 reads YNFKEQ. The CDR3 has 18 amino acids. The germline V and J ends were trimmed by 0 bases and 0 bases, with 12 bases remaining between them. For the CDR3, the DNA is TGTGCCAGCAGCCAAGATCTCGGCAGCTTCTCTGGGGCCAACGTCCTGACTTTC. This codes for CASSQDLGSFSGANVLTF.

This clonotype was seen only a few times. The rearrangement links TRBV14 to TRBJ2-4; no clear D. CDR3 length equals 14 residues. CDR1 and CDR2 (germline): SGHDN, FVKESK. The ends were cut back, 2 bases at V and 3 bases at J, with 8 bases in the middle. CDR3 nucleotides: TGTGCCAGCAGCCAAAACCACTACAAAAACATTCAGTACTTC. This translates into CASSQNHYKNIQYF.

The chain recombines TRBV11-3 with TRBJ2-1; 10 positions agree with TRBD1. The germline gives CDR1 SGHNT, CDR2 YENEEA. Trimming cost V 4 bases and J 4 bases; bases outside gene matches: 4. The CDR3 is 15 amino acids. The CDR3 here is CASSSGTGAYNEQFF. CDR3 in DNA: TGTGCCAGCAGCTCCGGGACAGGGGCTTACAATGAGCAGTTCTTC.

The table lists this clonotype with a few counts. The chain employs TRBV6-6 and TRBJ2-1; 13 bases agree with TRBD2. Germline-derived CDR1 and CDR2 are MNHNY and SVGAGI (reference sequence). This CDR3 is 16 amino acids long. After removal of 2 bases from V and 4 bases from J, the junction contained 2 bases not matched to a gene. CDR3 residues: CASSYRLAGGYNEQFF. CDR3 in DNA: TGTGCCAGCAGTTACCGACTAGCGGGGGGTTACAATGAGCAGTTCTTC.

This rearrangement joins TRBV4-2 to TRBJ1-1, with D possibly matching TRBD1 (6 bases). Germline V CDR1 and CDR2: LGHNA, YNFKEQ. V gave up 4 bases and J gave up 10 bases, with 13 bases separating them. The CDR3 extends over 12 amino acids. CDR3 residues: CASSRGQLGAFF. Here the CDR3 DNA reads TGTGCCAGCAGCCGCGGACAGCTCGGAGCTTTCTTT.

The sample holds a few counts of this clonotype. CDR3 amino acids: CATTTGLTNEKLFF. CDR3 nucleotide sequence: TGTGCCACCACTACCGGCCTGACTAATGAAAAACTGTTTTTT. The chain combines TRBV12-3 or TRBV12-4 with TRBJ1-4; D not certain. With 10 bases removed from V and 2 bases from J, the gap between germline ends came to 14 bases. The CDR3 extends over 14 amino acids.

This clonotype occurred many times. Here the CDR3 reads CASSYDDGGVSPLHF. The CDR3 DNA sequence: TGTGCCAGCAGTTACGACGACGGGGGCGTATCACCCCTCCACTTT. The rearrangement joins TRBV6-5 to TRBJ1-6; D is possibly TRBD1 (6 bases). CDR1 MNHEY and CDR2 SVGAGI come from the germline V gene. The CDR3 has 15 residues. Deletions cut 2 bases from V and 10 bases from J, with 15 bases between.

This clonotype was picked up a small number of times. The rearrangement joins TRBV2 to TRBJ2-7; no definite D call. The CDR3 has 13 residues. CDR1 is SNHLY, CDR2 FYNNEI, per germline. Trimming removed 6 bases at V and 5 bases at J, with 14 bases between. CDR3 sequence: CASRKDGAHEQYF. The CDR3 DNA is TGTGCCAGCAGAAAGGACGGTGCCCACGAGCAGTACTTC.

This sequence joins TRBV12-3 or TRBV12-4 and TRBJ2-1, with a weak D call TRBD2 (7 bases). This CDR3 spans 16 amino acids. Trimming removed 5 bases at V and 6 bases at J, with 20 bases between. The CDR3 loop is CASSPFGGAYGNEQFF. In DNA, the CDR3 is TGTGCCAGCAGTCCTTTTGGGGGGGCCTACGGCAATGAGCAGTTCTTC.

This chain connects TRBV6-5 to TRBJ2-3; weak D call: TRBD1 (6 bases). V was pared by 6 bases and J by 0 bases, with 16 bases between. CDR3 length: 16 residues. In germline, CDR1 is MNHEY, CDR2 SVGAGI. The CDR3 spells CASRTGTSPSTDTQYF. CDR3 bases: TGTGCCAGCAGGACCGGGACATCACCAAGCACAGATACGCAGTATTTT.

This clonotype was recorded many times. The chain employs TRBV29-1 and TRBJ2-5, with D unresolved. The CDR3 runs 14 residues. Trimming left V 4 bases short and J 1 base short, with 13 bases between. Germline V CDR1 and CDR2: SQVTM, ANQGSEA. As DNA, the CDR3 is TGCAGCGTTGCACCCCGGTCCGGCCAAGAGACCCAGTACTTC. This gives the protein CSVAPRSGQETQYF.